The sequence of this TCR beta chain was determined in a study of shared T cell receptors in the human thymus. Data came from immunoSEQ multiplex PCR; TCRdb stores just in-frame clones and leaves some out. The sample comprises roughly 410,000 clones, approximately 95% of which are singletons, and roughly 0.02% rests with the top ten. V shed 2 bases and J shed 5 bases, with 10 bases lying between them. This CDR3 is built from 13 residues. Per the germline V gene, CDR1 is SGHRS and CDR2 is YFSETQ. The sample consisted of thymocytes. The rearrangement links TRBV5-1 to TRBJ2-5; D ambiguous. The clonotype comes from a human donor. CDR3 coding DNA: TGCGCCAGCAGCTTAGAGAACGCGGAGACCCAGTACTTC. This gives the protein CASSLENAETQYF.